This is a list of T cell receptor beta chains from one sample in a study of response to subunit inactivated influenza vaccine. In TCRdb, the RT-PCR reads were re-called with MiXCR into one record per CDR3 protein. Of about 520,000 distinct CDR3 sequences in the sample, 10% to 11% were seen once. Source: PBMCs from blood, taken 45 days after vaccination. The source is a man aged 45-65 years who received an inactivated influenza vaccine. The CDR3 runs from the conserved cysteine through the conserved F or W. A D gene is named only where the DNA matches it firmly. Part of the rows lack a size; the others show once, few, many or a class for expanded clones.

>TRBJ2-1|TRBD2|few|TRBV4-1
CASSQVLAGLAGGSSYNEQFF
TGCGCCAGCAGCCAAGTGTTAGCCGGACTAGCGGGGGGTAGCTCCTACAATGAGCAGTTCTTC
>TRBJ1-5|-|-|TRBV4-3
CASSLGVVHQPQRF
TGCGCCAGCAGCCTGGGGGTAGTCCATCAGCCCCAGCGTTTT
>TRBJ2-2|TRBD1|-|TRBV5-1
CASTRGQGATGELFF
TGCGCCAGCACCAGGGGGCAGGGGGCGACCGGGGAGCTGTTTTTT
>TRBJ1-2|-|-|TRBV2
CASTSGTGYTF
TGTGCCAGCACCTCGGGAACTGGCTACACCTTC
>TRBJ2-7|TRBD1|few|TRBV12-3/TRBV12-4
CASSPRDRDIYEQYF
TGTGCCAGCAGTCCCAGGGACAGGGACATCTACGAGCAGTACTTC
>TRBJ1-1|-|few|TRBV2
CASSSGGRDTEAFF
TGTGCCAGCAGTTCGGGGGGTAGGGACACTGAAGCTTTCTTT
>TRBJ2-1|TRBD2|-|TRBV6-5
CASSYSGSGKMYNEQFF
TGTGCCAGCAGTTACTCCGGTAGCGGGAAGATGTACAATGAGCAGTTCTTC
>TRBJ1-2|-|many|TRBV7-2
CASSLGQGASYGYTF
TGTGCCAGCAGCTTGGGCCAGGGAGCTAGCTATGGCTACACCTTC
>TRBJ2-3|TRBD2|-|TRBV20-1
CCASLAGGLKDTQYF
TGCTGTGCTAGTTTAGCGGGGGGGCTTAAAGATACGCAGTATTTT
>TRBJ1-4|-|-|TRBV6-5
CASNTAGGKLFF
TGTGCCAGCAATACAGCTGGGGGAAAACTGTTTTTT
>TRBJ2-1|-|few|TRBV20-1
CSARGTYPPISSYNEQFF
TGCAGTGCTAGAGGGACTTATCCCCCTATTAGCTCCTACAATGAGCAGTTCTTC
>TRBJ1-2|-|few|TRBV20-1
CSARSNYGYTF
TGCAGTGCTAGGAGTAACTATGGCTACACCTTC
>TRBJ2-7|-|many|TRBV5-1
CASSLAGTTYEQYF
TGTGCCAGCAGTTTAGCAGGGACGACCTACGAGCAGTACTTC
>TRBJ1-2|TRBD1|-|TRBV12-3/TRBV12-4
CASSWTGGYTF
TGTGCCAGCAGTTGGACAGGGGGCTACACCTTC
>TRBJ2-1|-|-|TRBV20-1
CSARDRGQGSYNEQFF
TGCAGTGCTAGAGATCGAGGGCAGGGATCCTACAATGAGCAGTTCTTC
>TRBJ1-2|-|few|TRBV29-1
CSVPDGGIYGYTF
TGCAGCGTTCCAGATGGGGGGATCTATGGCTACACCTTC
>TRBJ1-1|TRBD1|many|TRBV7-2
CASRPGQGLNTEAFF
TGTGCCAGCAGACCCGGACAGGGCCTAAACACTGAAGCTTTCTTT
>TRBJ1-2|-|few|TRBV29-1
CSVRLGPVIGYTF
TGCAGCGTCCGGCTGGGGCCTGTAATCGGCTACACCTTC
>TRBJ2-3|-|-|TRBV11-2
CASSPTPRRNTDTQYF
TGTGCCAGCAGCCCCACCCCCAGACGAAACACAGATACGCAGTATTTT
>TRBJ2-1|-|few|TRBV20-1
CSARIRRLTSLNEQFF
TGCAGTGCTAGGATCCGCCGCCTTACTAGCCTCAACGAGCAGTTCTTC
>TRBJ2-2|TRBD2|many|TRBV9
CASGRGLNTGELFF
TGTGCCAGCGGGAGGGGCCTGAACACCGGGGAGCTGTTTTTT
>TRBJ1-5|-|few|TRBV20-1
CSVQGKRNQPQHF
TGCAGTGTCCAAGGGAAGCGCAATCAGCCCCAGCATTTT
>TRBJ2-5|TRBD2|-|TRBV7-8
CASNGVASGGAVIETQYF
TGTGCCAGCAACGGGGTCGCTAGCGGGGGGGCGGTGATCGAGACCCAGTACTTC
>TRBJ2-3|TRBD2|many|TRBV20-1
CSAFQAGGSTDTQYF
TGCAGTGCTTTCCAAGCGGGAGGTTCAACAGATACGCAGTATTTT
>TRBJ2-3|TRBD2|few|TRBV5-1
CASSPLADTDTQYF
TGCGCCAGCAGTCCCCTAGCGGACACAGATACGCAGTATTTT
>TRBJ2-1|-|-|TRBV7-6
CASSLVYRDAYNEQFF
TGTGCCAGCAGCTTAGTATACAGGGACGCCTACAATGAGCAGTTCTTC
>TRBJ2-2|-|few|TRBV9
CASSADYTGELFF
TGTGCCAGCAGCGCAGATTACACCGGGGAGCTGTTTTTT
>TRBJ2-1|-|few|TRBV3-1
CASSQDWGAVNNEQFF
TGTGCCAGCAGCCAAGATTGGGGTGCGGTCAACAATGAGCAGTTCTTC
>TRBJ2-1|TRBD1|few|TRBV5-1
CASSNRDRGRDEQFF
TGCGCCAGCAGCAACCGGGACAGGGGGCGGGATGAGCAGTTCTTC
>TRBJ1-5|TRBD1|-|TRBV15
CATSRAQGVWNQPQHF
TGTGCCACCAGCAGAGCTCAGGGGGTATGGAATCAGCCCCAGCATTTT
>TRBJ2-7|TRBD2|few|TRBV28
CASSGLAGADEQYF
TGTGCCAGCAGCGGGCTAGCGGGAGCAGACGAGCAGTACTTC
>TRBJ1-4|-|-|TRBV4-1
CASSQEGRGEEKLFF
TGCGCCAGCAGCCAAGAAGGGAGGGGAGAAGAAAAACTGTTTTTT
>TRBJ2-2|-|few|TRBV5-1
CASSLGYTNTGELFF
TGCGCCAGCAGCTTGGGTTATACAAACACCGGGGAGCTGTTTTTT
>TRBJ1-6|-|few|TRBV4-3
CASSQDTGGAAYSPLHF
TGCGCCAGCAGCCAAGATACGGGAGGAGCGGCTTATTCACCCCTCCACTTT
>TRBJ2-7|-|few|TRBV5-8
CASSLLGSGSYEQYF
TGTGCCAGCAGCTTGTTAGGGTCTGGGTCCTACGAGCAGTACTTC
>TRBJ2-5|-|few|TRBV29-1
CSVPRGGDQETQYF
TGCAGCGTTCCACGTGGAGGGGACCAAGAGACCCAGTACTTC
>TRBJ1-1|-|many|TRBV11-3
CASSWDWNTEAFF
TGTGCCAGCAGCTGGGACTGGAACACTGAAGCTTTCTTT
>TRBJ2-3|-|-|TRBV10-3
CAISDGLPTDTQYF
TGTGCCATCAGTGACGGACTCCCCACAGATACGCAGTATTTT
>TRBJ2-1|TRBD2|-|TRBV29-1
CSVPDSGSFAEQFF
TGCAGCGTACCTGATAGCGGGAGTTTTGCTGAGCAGTTCTTC
>TRBJ1-5|-|-|TRBV6-1
CASSTPQSYRGLGNQPQHF
TGTGCCAGCAGTACCCCACAATCGTATCGAGGGTTGGGCAATCAGCCCCAGCATTTT
>TRBJ2-7|-|few|TRBV28
CASSPYRDEQYF
TGTGCCAGCAGCCCATACAGGGACGAGCAGTACTTC
>TRBJ1-5|-|many|TRBV6-1
CASSGHLGQPQHF
TGTGCCAGCAGTGGGCATCTGGGGCAGCCCCAGCATTTT
>TRBJ2-5|TRBD2|few|TRBV12-3/TRBV12-4
CASTWGLAWETQYF
TGTGCCAGCACCTGGGGACTAGCATGGGAGACCCAGTACTTC
>TRBJ2-1|TRBD1|many|TRBV29-1
CSVCTGTALYNEQFF
TGCAGCGTCTGCACCGGGACAGCTCTTTACAATGAGCAGTTCTTC